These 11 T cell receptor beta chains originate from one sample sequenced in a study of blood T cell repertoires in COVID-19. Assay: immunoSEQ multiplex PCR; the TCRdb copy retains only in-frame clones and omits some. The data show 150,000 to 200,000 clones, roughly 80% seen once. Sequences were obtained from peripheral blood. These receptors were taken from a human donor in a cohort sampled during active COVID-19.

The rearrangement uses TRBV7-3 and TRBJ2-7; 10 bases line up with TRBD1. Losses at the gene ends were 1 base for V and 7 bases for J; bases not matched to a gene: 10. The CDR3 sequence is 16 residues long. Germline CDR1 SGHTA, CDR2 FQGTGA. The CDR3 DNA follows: TGTGCCAGCAGCTTAAATGCCCCCGGGACAGGGGAAGAGCAGTACTTC. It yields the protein CASSLNAPGTGEEQYF.

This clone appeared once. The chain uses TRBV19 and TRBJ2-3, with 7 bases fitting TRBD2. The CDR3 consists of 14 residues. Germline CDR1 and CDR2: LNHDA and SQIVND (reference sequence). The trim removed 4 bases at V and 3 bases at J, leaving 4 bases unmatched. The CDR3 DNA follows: TGTGCCAGTAGTAGCGGGGGAGGAACAGATACGCAGTATTTT. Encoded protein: CASSSGGGTDTQYF.

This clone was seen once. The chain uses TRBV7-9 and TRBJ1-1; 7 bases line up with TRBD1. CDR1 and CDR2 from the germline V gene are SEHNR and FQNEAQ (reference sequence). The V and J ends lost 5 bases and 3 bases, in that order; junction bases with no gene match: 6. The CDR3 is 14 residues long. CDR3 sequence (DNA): TGTGCCAGCAGCCCCGACAGGGAGGACACTGAAGCTTTCTTT. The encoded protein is CASSPDREDTEAFF.

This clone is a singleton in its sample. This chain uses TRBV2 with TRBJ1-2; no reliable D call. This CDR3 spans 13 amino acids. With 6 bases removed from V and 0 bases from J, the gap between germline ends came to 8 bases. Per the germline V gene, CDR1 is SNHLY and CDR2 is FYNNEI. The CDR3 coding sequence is TGTGCCAGCAGGTCGAGAGCTAACTATGGCTACACCTTC. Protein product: CASRSRANYGYTF.

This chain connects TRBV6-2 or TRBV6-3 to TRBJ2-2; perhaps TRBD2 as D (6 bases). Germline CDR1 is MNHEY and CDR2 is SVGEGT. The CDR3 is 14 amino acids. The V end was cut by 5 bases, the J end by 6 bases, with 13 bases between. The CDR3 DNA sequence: TGTGCCAGCAGTACTGGAGGGCTCTCCGGGGAGCTGTTTTTT. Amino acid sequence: CASSTGGLSGELFF.

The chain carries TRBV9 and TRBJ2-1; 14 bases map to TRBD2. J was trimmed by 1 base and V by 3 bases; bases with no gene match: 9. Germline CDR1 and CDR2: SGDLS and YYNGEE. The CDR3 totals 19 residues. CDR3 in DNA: TGTGCCAGCAGCGCGAGGACTAGCGGGAGGATTAGGTCCTACAATGAGCAGTTCTTC. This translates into CASSARTSGRIRSYNEQFF. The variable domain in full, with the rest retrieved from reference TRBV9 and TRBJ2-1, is DSGVTQTPKHLITATGQRVTLRCSPRSGDLSVYWYQQSLDQGLQFLIQYYNGEERAKGNILERFSAQQFPDLHSELNLSSLELGDSALYFCASSARTSGRIRSYNEQFFGPGTRLTVL.

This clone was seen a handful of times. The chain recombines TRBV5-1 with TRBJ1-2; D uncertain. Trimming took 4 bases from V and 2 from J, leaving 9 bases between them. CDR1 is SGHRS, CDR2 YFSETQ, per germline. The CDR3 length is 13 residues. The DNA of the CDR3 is TGCGCCAGCAGCGCGACGGGGAACTATGGCTACACCTTC. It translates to CASSATGNYGYTF.

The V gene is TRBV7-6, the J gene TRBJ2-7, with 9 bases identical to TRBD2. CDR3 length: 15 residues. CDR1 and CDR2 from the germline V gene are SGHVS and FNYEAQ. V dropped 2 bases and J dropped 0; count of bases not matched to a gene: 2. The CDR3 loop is CASSLSSGDSYEQYF. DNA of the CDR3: TGTGCCAGCAGCTTATCTAGCGGGGACTCCTACGAGCAGTACTTC. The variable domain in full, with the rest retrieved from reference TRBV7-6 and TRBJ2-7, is GAGVSQSPRYKVTKRGQDVALRCDPISGHVSLYWYRQALGQGPEFLTYFNYEAQQDKSGLPNDRFSAERPEGSISTLTIQRTEQRDSAMYRCASSLSSGDSYEQYFGPGTRLTVT.

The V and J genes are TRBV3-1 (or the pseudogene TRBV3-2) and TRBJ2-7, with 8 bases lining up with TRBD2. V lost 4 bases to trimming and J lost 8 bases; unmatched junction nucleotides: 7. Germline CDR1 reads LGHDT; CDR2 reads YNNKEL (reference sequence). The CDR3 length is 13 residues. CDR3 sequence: CASSPPGGFKQYF. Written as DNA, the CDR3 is TGTGCCAGCAGCCCCCCGGGGGGGTTTAAGCAGTACTTC.

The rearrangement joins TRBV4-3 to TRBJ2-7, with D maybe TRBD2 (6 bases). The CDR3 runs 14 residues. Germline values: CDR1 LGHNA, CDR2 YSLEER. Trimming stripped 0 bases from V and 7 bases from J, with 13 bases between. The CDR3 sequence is CASSQDGGPREQYF. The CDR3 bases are TGCGCCAGCAGCCAAGACGGGGGTCCCAGGGAGCAGTACTTC.

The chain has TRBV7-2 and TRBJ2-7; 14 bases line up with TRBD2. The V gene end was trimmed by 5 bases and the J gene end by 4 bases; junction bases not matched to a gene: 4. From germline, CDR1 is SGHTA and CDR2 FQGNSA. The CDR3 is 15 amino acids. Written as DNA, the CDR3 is TGTGCCAGCAGCCGGACTAGCGGGGGGCAATACGAGCAGTACTTC. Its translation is CASSRTSGGQYEQYF.